This TCR beta chain comes out of a study of molecular identifiers for immune sequencing clone quantification. General study findings and limits: Clones with over 20 RNA copies captured over 99% of effector molecules but under 1% of naive ones.

This clonotype was observed at least ten times. Its antigen remains unidentified. V dropped 0 bases and J dropped 7 bases, with 10 bases sitting between them. In germline, CDR1 is SGDLS, CDR2 YYNGEE. CDR3 length: 13 residues. TCRdb independently ran MiXCR on the PCR reads; one entry per CDR3 protein. The data contain approximately 670,000 distinct CDR3 sequences, around 20% of them seen just once; the ten biggest clones take up roughly 0.83%. The sequence came from a human donor in good health. Some libraries in this study had Jurkat cell RNA spiked in. The sample consisted of naive CD8+ T cells from blood, with Jurkat cell RNA spiked in. The subset was: FACS-sorted CD8+CD4-CCR7+CD45RA+ naive T cells. The chain is built from TRBV9 and TRBJ1-1; TRBD1 is a possible D gene (5 bases). CDR3 sequence: CASSVGEGLEAFF. DNA of the CDR3: TGTGCCAGCAGCGTAGGAGAGGGACTTGAAGCTTTCTTT.